This T cell receptor beta chain originates from a study of cytomegalovirus exposure and HLA in healthy donors. The V gene end was trimmed by 4 bases and the J gene end by 1 base; junction bases not matched to a gene: 0. The CDR3 has 15 amino acids. The germline V gene encodes CDR1 MRHNA and CDR2 SNTAGT. A multiplex PCR was run with 60 Vbeta primers and 13 Jbeta primers. Clones were sequenced by immunoSEQ multiplex PCR, and TCRdb holds only the in-frame ones, with some missing. This table holds 100,000 or so clones, around 86% found once. The table lists this clone with a few counts. The TCR sequence derives from a man between 25 and 39 years old in good health and CMV-seropositive. The J gene is TRBJ2-3, the V gene TRBV6-4, with TRBD2 matching 12 bases. The specimen sequenced was PBMCs. The DNA for the CDR3 is TGTGCCAGCAGTGGGACTAGCGGGGGCACAGATACGCAGTATTTT. Amino acid sequence: CASSGTSGGTDTQYF.